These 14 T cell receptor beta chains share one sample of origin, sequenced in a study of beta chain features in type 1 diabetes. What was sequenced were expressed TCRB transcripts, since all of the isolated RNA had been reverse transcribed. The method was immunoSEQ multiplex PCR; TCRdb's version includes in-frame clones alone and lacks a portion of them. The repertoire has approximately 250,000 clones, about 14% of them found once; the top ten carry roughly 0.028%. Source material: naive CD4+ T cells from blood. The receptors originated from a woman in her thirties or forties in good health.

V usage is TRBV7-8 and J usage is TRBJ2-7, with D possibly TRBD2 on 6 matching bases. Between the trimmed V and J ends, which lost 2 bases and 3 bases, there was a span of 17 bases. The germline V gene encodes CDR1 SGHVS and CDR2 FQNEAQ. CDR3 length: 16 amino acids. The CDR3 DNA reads TGTGCCAGCAGCTTACCTCGGTGGGAGGCGAACTACGAGCAGTACTTC. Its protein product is CASSLPRWEANYEQYF.

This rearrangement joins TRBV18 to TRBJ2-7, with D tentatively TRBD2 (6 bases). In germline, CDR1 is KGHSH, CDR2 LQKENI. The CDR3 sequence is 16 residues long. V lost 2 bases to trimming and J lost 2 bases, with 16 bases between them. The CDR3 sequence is CASSPMGGGIPYEQYF. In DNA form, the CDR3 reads TGTGCCAGCTCACCAATGGGCGGCGGGATTCCCTACGAGCAGTACTTC.

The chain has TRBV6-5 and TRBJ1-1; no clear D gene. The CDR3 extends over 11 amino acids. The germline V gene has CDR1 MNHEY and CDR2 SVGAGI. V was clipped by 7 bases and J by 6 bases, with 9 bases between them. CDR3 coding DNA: TGTGCCAGCACAGGCAAGGCTGAAGCTTTCTTT. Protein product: CASTGKAEAFF.

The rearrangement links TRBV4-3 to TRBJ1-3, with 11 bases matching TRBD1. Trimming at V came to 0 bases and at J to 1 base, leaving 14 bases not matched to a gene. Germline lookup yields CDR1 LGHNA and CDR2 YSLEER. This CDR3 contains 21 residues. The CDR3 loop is CASSQDLWGQGVSPSGNTIYF. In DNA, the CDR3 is TGCGCCAGCAGCCAAGATCTCTGGGGACAGGGGGTAAGCCCTTCTGGAAACACCATATATTTT.

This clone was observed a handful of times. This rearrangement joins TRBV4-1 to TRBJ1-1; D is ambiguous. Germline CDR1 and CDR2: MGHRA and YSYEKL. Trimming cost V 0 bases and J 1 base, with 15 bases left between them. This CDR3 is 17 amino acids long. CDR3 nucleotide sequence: TGCGCCAGCAGCCAAGATCGGGGTTTTTCCCGGAACACTGAAGCTTTCTTT. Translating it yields CASSQDRGFSRNTEAFF.

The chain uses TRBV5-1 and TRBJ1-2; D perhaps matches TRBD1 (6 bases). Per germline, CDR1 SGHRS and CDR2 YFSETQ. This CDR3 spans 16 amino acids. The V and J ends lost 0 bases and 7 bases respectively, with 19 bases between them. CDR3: CASSLEPQGSIGGYTF. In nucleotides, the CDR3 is TGCGCCAGCAGCTTGGAGCCCCAGGGGAGTATTGGTGGCTACACCTTC.

The CDR3 nucleotides are TGTGCCAGCAGTGAAGCGGGGGAGTTCTCCTACGAGCAGTACTTC. Residues: CASSEAGEFSYEQYF. This sequence joins TRBV25-1 and TRBJ2-7; TRBD2 matches at 7 bases. CDR1 is MGHDK and CDR2 is SYGVNS in the germline V gene. The CDR3 consists of 15 residues. The V segment lost 2 bases and the J segment 0 bases; nucleotides outside the gene matches: 4.

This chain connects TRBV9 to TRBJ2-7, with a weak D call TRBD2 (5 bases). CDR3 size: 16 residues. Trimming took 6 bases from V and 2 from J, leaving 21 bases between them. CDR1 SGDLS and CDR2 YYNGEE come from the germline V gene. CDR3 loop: CASTHRPPDCTYEQYF. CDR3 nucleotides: TGTGCCAGCACCCATCGCCCTCCGGACTGTACCTACGAGCAGTACTTC.

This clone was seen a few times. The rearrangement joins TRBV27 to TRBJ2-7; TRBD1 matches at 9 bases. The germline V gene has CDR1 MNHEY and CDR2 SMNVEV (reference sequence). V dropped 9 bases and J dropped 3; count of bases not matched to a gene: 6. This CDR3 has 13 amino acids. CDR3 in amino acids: CASRTGASYEQYF. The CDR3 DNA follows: TGTGCCAGTAGGACAGGGGCCAGCTACGAGCAGTACTTC.

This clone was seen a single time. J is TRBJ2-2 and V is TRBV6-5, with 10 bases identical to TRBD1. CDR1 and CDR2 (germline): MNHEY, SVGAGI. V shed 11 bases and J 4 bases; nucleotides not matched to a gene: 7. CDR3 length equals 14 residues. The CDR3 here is CAGRDRGGTGELFF. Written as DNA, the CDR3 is TGTGCCGGACGGGACAGGGGCGGCACCGGGGAGCTGTTTTTT.

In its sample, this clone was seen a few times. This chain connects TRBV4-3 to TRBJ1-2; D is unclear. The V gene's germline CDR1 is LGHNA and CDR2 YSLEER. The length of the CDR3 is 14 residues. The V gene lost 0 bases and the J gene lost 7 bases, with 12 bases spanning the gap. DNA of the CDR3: TGCGCCAGCAGCCAAGATCACGGTCTAGGTGGCTACACCTTC. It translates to CASSQDHGLGGYTF.

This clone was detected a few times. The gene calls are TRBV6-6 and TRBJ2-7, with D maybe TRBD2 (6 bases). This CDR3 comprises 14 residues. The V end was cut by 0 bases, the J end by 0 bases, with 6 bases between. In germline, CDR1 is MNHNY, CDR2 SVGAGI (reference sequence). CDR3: CASSYSGGSYEQYF. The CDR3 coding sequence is TGTGCCAGCAGTTACTCGGGGGGCTCCTACGAGCAGTACTTC.

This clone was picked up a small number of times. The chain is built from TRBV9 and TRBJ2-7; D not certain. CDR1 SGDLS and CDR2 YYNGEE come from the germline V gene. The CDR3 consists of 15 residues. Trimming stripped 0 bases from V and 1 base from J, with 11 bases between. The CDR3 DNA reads TGTGCCAGCAGCGTAGACCGTGGGCCTTCCTACGAGCAGTACTTC. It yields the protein CASSVDRGPSYEQYF.

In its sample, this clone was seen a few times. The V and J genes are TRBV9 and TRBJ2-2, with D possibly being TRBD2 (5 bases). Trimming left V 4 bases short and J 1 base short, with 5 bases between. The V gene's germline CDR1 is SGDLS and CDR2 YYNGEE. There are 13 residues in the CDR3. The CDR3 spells CASSRGNTGELFF. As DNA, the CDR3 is TGTGCCAGCAGCCGGGGGAACACCGGGGAGCTGTTTTTT. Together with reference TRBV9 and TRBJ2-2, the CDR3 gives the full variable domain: DSGVTQTPKHLITATGQRVTLRCSPRSGDLSVYWYQQSLDQGLQFLIQYYNGEERAKGNILERFSAQQFPDLHSELNLSSLELGDSALYFCASSRGNTGELFFGEGSRLTVL.